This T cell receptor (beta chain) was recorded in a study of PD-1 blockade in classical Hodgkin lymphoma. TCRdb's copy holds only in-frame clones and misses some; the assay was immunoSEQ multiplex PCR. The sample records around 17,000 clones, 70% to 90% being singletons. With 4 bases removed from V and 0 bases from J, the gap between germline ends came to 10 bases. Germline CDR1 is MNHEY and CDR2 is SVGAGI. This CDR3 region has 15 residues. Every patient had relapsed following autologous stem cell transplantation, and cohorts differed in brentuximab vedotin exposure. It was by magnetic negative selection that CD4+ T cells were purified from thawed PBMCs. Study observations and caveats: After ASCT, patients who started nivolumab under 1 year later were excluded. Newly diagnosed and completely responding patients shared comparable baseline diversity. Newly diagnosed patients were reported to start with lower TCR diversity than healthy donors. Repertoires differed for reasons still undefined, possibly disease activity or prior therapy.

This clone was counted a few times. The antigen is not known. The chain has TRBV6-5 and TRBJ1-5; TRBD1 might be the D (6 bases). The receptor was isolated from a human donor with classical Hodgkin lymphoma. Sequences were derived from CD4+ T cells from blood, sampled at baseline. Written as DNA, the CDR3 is TGTGCCAGCAGTTCGCAGGGGATTAGCAATCAGCCCCAGCATTTT. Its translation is CASSSQGISNQPQHF.